This T cell receptor beta chain was sequenced in a study of OX40 agonist ivuxolimab in advanced cancers. Study-level information: A partial response was reached by three patients: one with hepatocellular carcinoma and two with cutaneous melanoma. Overall study findings and caveats: Also present in some nonresponders was a low level of normalized T-cell clonal expansion. Antigen targets of the expanded peripheral T cells went undetermined.

The repertoire was sequenced with immunoSEQ multiplex PCR; TCRdb's copy has only in-frame clones and lacks some. This repertoire shows fewer than 25,000 clones, approximately 83% found once; its top ten account for approximately 37%. This clone was recorded once. Its antigen remains unidentified. CDR1 LNHNV and CDR2 YYDKDF come from the germline V gene (reference sequence). CDR3 length: 17 amino acids. Germline trimming cut 0 bases from V and 9 bases from J; bases unmatched to any gene: 11. Autoimmune disease history or systemic immunosuppression led to patient exclusion. Sequencing used CD4+ or CD8+ T cells sorted from blood, obtained in a trial of the OX40 agonist ivuxolimab. The rearrangement links TRBV15 to TRBJ2-1; 10 bases are shared with TRBD2. The sequence came from an adult with an advanced solid tumor such as melanoma, head and neck, liver or kidney cancer. CDR3 in amino acids: CATSRDLRTSGFSEQFF. CDR3 DNA sequence: TGTGCCACCAGCAGAGATTTAAGGACTAGCGGTTTTAGTGAGCAGTTCTTC.